This section outlines one T cell receptor (beta chain) sequence together with its context. The target antigen is unknown. The junction had 16 bases not matched to a gene; V was cut back by 6 bases and J by 6 bases. The CDR3 totals 16 residues. Germline V gene sequence: CDR1 SQVTM, CDR2 ANQGSEA. 60 Vbeta and 13 Jbeta primers were used in PCR. TCRdb keeps only in-frame clones here, not all; method: immunoSEQ multiplex PCR. This sample's clone table lists 90,000 to 130,000 clones. The data derive from a study of cytomegalovirus exposure and HLA in healthy donors. Across the whole study: Of the donors genotyped, approximately 430 in all, around 77% fell in the Caucasian-associated ancestry cluster.

Findings and limits, study-wide: The study flagged some 170 TCR beta chains as cytomegalovirus-associated.

The sequence came from a man aged 30-40 years in good health and CMV-seronegative. The sequenced sample was PBMCs. The chain recombines TRBV29-1 with TRBJ2-1, with TRBD1 matching over 8 bases. The CDR3: CSVPTYPGTGFNEQFF. The CDR3 nucleotides are TGCAGCGTACCGACCTATCCCGGGACAGGATTCAATGAGCAGTTCTTC.